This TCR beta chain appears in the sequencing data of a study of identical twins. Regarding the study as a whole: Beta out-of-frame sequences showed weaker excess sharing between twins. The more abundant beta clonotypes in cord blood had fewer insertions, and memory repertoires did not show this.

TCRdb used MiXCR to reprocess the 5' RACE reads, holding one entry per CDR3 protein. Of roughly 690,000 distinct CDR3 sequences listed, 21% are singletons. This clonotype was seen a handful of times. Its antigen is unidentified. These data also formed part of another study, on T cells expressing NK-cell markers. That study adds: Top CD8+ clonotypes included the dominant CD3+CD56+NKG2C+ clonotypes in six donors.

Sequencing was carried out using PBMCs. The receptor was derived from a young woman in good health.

CDR3 in amino acids: CASSLARDSRWASGRRQETQYF. CDR3 bases: TGTGCCAGCAGTTTAGCTCGGGACTCCCGATGGGCTAGCGGGAGACGGCAAGAGACCCAGTACTTC. The chain has TRBV12-3 or TRBV12-4 and TRBJ2-5; TRBD2 matches at 10 bases. CDR3 size: 22 residues. V was pared by 0 bases and J by 2 bases, with 21 bases of the junction left unmatched.